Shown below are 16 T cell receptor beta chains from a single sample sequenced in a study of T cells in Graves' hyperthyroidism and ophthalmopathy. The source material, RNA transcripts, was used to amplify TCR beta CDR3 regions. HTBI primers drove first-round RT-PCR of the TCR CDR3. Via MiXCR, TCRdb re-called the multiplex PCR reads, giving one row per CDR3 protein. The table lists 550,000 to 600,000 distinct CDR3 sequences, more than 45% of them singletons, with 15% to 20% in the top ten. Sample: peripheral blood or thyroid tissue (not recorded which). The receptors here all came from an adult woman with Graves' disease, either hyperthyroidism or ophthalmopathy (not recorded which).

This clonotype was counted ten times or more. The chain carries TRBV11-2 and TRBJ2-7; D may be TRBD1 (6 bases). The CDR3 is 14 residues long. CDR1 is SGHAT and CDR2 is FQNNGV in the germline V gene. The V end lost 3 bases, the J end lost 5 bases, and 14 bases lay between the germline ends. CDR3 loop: CASSFEWGPNEQYF. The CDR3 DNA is TGTGCCAGCAGCTTCGAATGGGGGCCTAACGAGCAGTACTTC.

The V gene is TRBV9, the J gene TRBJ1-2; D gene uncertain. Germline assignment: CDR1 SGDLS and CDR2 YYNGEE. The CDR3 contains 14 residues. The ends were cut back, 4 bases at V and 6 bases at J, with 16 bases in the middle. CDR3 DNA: TGTGCCAGCAGCCCAAAGACATTATGGAATGGCTACACCTTC. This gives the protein CASSPKTLWNGYTF.

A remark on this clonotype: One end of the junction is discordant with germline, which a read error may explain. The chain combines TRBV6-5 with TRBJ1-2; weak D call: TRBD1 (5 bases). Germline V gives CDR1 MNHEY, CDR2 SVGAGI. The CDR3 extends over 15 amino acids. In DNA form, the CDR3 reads TGTGCCGGCAGTGAATCGTGGCTTGGGACGGATGGCTACACCTTC. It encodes CAGSESWLGTDGYTF.

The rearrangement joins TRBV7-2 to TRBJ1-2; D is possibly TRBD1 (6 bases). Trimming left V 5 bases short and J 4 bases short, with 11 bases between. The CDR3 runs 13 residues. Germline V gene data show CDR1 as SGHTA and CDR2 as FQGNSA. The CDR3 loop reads CASSEQGPYGYTF. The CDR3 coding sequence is TGTGCCAGCAGCGAACAGGGCCCCTATGGCTACACCTTC.

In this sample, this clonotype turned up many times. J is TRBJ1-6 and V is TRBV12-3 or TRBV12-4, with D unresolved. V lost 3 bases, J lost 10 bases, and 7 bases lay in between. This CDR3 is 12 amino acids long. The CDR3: CASSFSESPLHF. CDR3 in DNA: TGTGCCAGCAGTTTTAGCGAGTCACCCCTCCACTTT.

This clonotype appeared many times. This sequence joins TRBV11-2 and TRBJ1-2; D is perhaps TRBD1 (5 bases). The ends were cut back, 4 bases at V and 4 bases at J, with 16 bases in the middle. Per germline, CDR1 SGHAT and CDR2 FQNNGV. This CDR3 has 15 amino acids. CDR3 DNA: TGTGCCAGCAGCTCCTCAGGGATCAGGTTCTATGGCTACACCTTC. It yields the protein CASSSSGIRFYGYTF.

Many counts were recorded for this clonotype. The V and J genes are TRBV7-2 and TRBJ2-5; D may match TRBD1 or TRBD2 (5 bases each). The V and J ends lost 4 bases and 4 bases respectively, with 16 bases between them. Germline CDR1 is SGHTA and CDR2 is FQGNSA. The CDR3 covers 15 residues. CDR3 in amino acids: CASSSRRGEIETQYF. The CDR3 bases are TGTGCCAGCAGCTCGCGAAGGGGAGAAATAGAGACCCAGTACTTC.

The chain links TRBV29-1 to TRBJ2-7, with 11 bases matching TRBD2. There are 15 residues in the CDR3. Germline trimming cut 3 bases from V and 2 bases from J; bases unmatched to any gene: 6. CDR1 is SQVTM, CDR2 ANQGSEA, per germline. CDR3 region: CSVDSGTSGTYEQYF. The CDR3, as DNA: TGCAGCGTTGATTCCGGGACTAGCGGCACCTACGAGCAGTACTTC.

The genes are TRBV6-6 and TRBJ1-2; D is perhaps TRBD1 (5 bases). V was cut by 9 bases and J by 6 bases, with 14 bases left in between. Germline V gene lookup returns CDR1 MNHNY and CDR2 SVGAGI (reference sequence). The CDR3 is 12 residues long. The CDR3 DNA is TGTGCCAGTGCCCGGGACGGCGATGGCTACACCTTC. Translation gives CASARDGDGYTF.

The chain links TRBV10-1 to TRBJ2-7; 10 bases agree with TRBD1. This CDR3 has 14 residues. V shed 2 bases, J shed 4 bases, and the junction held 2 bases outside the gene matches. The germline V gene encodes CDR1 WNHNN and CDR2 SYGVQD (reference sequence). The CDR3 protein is CASSEGQGEYEQYF. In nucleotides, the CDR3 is TGCGCCAGCAGTGAGGGACAGGGGGAGTACGAGCAGTACTTC.

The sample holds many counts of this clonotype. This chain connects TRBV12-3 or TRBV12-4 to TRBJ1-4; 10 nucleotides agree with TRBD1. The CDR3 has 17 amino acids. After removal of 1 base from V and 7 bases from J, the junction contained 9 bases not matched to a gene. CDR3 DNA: TGTGCCAGCAGTTTAGGACAGGGGGCATATCCTTTTGAAAAACTGTTTTTT. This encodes CASSLGQGAYPFEKLFF.

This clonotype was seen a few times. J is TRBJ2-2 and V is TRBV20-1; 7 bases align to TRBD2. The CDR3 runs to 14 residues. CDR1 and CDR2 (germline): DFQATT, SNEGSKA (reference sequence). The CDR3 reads CSAGLVSNTGELFF. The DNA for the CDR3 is TGCAGCGCCGGACTAGTCTCGAACACCGGGGAGCTGTTTTTT.

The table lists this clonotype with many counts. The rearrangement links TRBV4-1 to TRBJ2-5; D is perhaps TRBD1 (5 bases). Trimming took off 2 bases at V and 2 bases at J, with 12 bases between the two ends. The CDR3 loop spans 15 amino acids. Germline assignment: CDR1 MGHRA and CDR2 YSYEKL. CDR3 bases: TGCGCCAGCAGCCAAACACAGGCGACGCAAGAGACCCAGTACTTC. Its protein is CASSQTQATQETQYF.

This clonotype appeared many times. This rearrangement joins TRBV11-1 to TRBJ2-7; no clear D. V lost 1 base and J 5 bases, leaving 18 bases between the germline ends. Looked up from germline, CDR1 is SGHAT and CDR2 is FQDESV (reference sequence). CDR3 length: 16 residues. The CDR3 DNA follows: TGTGCCAGCAGCTTAGGTATCTCCGTCAACCAAGACGAGCAGTACTTC. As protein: CASSLGISVNQDEQYF.

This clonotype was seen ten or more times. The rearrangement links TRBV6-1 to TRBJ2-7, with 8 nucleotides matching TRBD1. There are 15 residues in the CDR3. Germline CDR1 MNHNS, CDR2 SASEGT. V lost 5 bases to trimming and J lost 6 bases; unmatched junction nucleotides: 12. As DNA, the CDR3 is TGTGCCAGCAGTCGTACCGGGACAGGCGCGGCCGAGCAGTACTTC. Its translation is CASSRTGTGAAEQYF.

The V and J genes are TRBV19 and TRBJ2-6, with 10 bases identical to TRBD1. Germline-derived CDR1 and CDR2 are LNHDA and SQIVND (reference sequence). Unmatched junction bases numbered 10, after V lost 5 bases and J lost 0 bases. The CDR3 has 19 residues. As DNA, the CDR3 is TGTGCCAGTAGTCCTCAAACGGGACAGGGGTACTCTGGGGCCAACGTCCTGACTTTC. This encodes CASSPQTGQGYSGANVLTF. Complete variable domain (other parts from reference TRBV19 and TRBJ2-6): DGGITQSPKYLFRKEGQNVTLSCEQNLNHDAMYWYRQDPGQGLRLIYYSQIVNDFQKGDIAEGYSVSREKKESFPLTVTSAQKNPTAFYLCASSPQTGQGYSGANVLTFGAGSRLTVL.